This TCR beta chain was profiled in a study of blood T cell repertoires in COVID-19. Study in general: Sites in the United States, Italy and Spain provided acute and convalescent COVID-19 samples. T cells, B-cell-depleted T cells, or PBMCs provided the cDNA or gDNA that served as material.

Under the authors' procedure: Nucleated cell counts were estimated from reference gene primer amplification. Sequenced by immunoSEQ multiplex PCR; TCRdb stores in-frame clones only, minus some. The D gene and trimming were derived from the DNA, and the V and J assignments and clone size from that table. The sample records 25,000 to 30,000 clones, around 90% being singletons. The ends were cut back, 5 bases at V and 6 bases at J, with 20 bases in the middle. This CDR3 has 15 amino acids. Germline lookup yields CDR1 SGHAT and CDR2 FQNNGV. Input material: peripheral blood. The rearrangement uses TRBV11-2 and TRBJ2-7; a possible D gene is TRBD2 (7 bases). This TCR was sampled from a man aged 70-80 years with acute or convalescent COVID-19. CDR3 region: CASSPRGAEAFEQYF. CDR3 DNA: TGTGCCAGCAGCCCCCGGGGGGCGGAGGCATTCGAGCAGTACTTC.